This is a list of T cell receptor beta chains from one sample in a study of beta chain features in type 1 diabetes. TCRdb keeps only in-frame clones here, not all; method: immunoSEQ multiplex PCR. The repertoire holds around 240,000 clones, 16% seen once, with less than 0.09% in the top ten. Sequenced input: naive CD4+ T cells from blood. The receptors were gathered from a man younger than 45 with type 1 diabetes. Each CDR3 is given with its conserved first and last residue. The order of the fields is CDR3 protein, D gene, CDR3 length, J gene, V gene. A D gene is named only where the DNA matches it firmly.

CASSPRTGLTGELFF	TRBD1	15	TRBJ2-2	TRBV27
CASRAVGLVGDTQYF	TRBD2	15	TRBJ2-3	TRBV6-5
CASSMDRGRGETQYF	TRBD1	15	TRBJ2-5	TRBV7-2
CAISEGQEYNEQFF	TRBD1	14	TRBJ2-1	TRBV10-3
CSVETTASYGYTF	.	13	TRBJ1-2	TRBV29-1
CASSLEGRYTEAFF	.	14	TRBJ1-1	TRBV7-2
CAWNAGTYEQYF	.	12	TRBJ2-7	TRBV30
CASSEEGTDTQYF	.	13	TRBJ2-3	TRBV2
CASRAAGVLNEQFF	TRBD2	14	TRBJ2-1	TRBV5-1
CASSLVGANTEAFF	.	14	TRBJ1-1	TRBV7-9
CSTDRLNTEAFF	TRBD1	12	TRBJ1-1	TRBV29-1
CSVALGAGPYNEQFF	TRBD2	15	TRBJ2-1	TRBV29-1
CASARTGGKQFF	TRBD1	12	TRBJ2-1	TRBV6-5
CSVALRLAGNNEQYF	TRBD2	15	TRBJ2-7	TRBV29-1
CASSQLPHEQYF	.	12	TRBJ2-7	TRBV14